This T cell receptor beta chain comes out of a study of blood T cell repertoires in COVID-19. Study-wide context: Sources were T cells, B-cell-depleted T cells, or PBMCs; the material itself was cDNA or gDNA.

Assay: immunoSEQ multiplex PCR; the TCRdb copy retains only in-frame clones and omits some. This sample has nearly 400,000 clones, with roughly 89% found just once. This CDR3 comprises 14 residues. Germline CDR1 MNHEY, CDR2 SVGAGI. Trimming removed 7 bases at V and 5 bases at J, with 18 bases between. Recovery meant two consecutive negative NP/OP PCR tests, professional clearance, or resolved symptoms. Input material: PBMCs or T cells enriched from blood (not recorded which). The TCR originated in a woman aged 25 to 39 who had recovered from COVID-19. The chain employs TRBV6-5 and TRBJ2-7, with a tentative D call TRBD1 (6 bases). CDR3 protein: CASKDSPWGNEQYF. The DNA for the CDR3 is TGTGCCAGCAAGGACAGCCCTTGGGGCAACGAGCAGTACTTC.